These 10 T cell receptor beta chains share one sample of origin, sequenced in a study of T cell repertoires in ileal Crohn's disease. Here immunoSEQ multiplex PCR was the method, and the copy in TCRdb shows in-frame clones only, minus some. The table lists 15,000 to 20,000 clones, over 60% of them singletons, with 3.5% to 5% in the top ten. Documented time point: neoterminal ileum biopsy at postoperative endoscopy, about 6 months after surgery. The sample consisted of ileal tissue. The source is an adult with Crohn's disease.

This CDR3 reads CAISEREGSGELFF. The CDR3 DNA sequence: TGTGCCATCAGTGAGAGAGAGGGTTCCGGGGAGCTGTTTTTT. The chain links TRBV10-3 to TRBJ2-2; possibly TRBD2 for D (5 bases). This CDR3 region has 14 residues. CDR1 is ENHRY, CDR2 SYGVKD, per germline. The ends were cut back, 2 bases at V and 6 bases at J, with 10 bases in the middle.

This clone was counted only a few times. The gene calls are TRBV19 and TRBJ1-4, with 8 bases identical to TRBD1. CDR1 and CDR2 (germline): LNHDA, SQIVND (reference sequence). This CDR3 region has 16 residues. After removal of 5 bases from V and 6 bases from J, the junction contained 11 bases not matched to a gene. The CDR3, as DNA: TGTGCCAGTAGTCCCAGGGGCAGGGGGCCTGATGAAAAACTGTTTTTT. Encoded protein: CASSPRGRGPDEKLFF.

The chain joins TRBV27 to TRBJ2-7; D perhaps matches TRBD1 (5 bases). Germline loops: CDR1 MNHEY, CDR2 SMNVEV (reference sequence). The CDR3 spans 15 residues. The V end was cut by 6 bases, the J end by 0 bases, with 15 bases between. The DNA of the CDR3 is TGTGCCAGCAGCCCCGGACACGTGAGCTCCTACGAGCAGTACTTC. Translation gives CASSPGHVSSYEQYF.

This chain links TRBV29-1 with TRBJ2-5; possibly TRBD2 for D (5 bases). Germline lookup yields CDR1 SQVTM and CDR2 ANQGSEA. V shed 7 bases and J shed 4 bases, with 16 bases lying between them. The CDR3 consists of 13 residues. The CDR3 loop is CSAGLNRGETQYF. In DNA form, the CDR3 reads TGCAGCGCCGGACTTAATCGCGGAGAGACCCAGTACTTC.

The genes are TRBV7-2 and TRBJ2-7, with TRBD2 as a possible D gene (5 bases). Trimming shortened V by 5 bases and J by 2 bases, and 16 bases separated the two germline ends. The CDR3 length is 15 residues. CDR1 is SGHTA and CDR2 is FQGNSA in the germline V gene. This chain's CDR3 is CASSKGLTIPYEQYF. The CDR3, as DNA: TGTGCCAGCAGCAAAGGACTTACCATCCCCTACGAGCAGTACTTC.

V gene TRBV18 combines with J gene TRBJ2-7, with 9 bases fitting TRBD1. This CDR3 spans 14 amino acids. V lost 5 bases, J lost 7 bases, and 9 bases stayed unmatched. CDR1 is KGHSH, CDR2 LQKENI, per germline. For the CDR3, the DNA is TGTGCCAGCTCAGCTCTTCAGACAGGGGGAGAGCAGTACTTC. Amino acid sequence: CASSALQTGGEQYF.

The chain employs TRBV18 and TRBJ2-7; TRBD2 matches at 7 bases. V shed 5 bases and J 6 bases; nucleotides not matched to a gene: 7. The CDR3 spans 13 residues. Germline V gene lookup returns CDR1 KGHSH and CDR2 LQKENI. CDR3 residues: CASSSDPGGEQYF. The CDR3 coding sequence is TGTGCCAGCTCATCGGACCCGGGGGGCGAGCAGTACTTC.

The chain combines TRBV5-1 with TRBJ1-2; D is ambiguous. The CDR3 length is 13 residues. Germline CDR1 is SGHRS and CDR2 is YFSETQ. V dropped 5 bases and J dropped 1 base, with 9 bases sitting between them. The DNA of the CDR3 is TGCGCCAGCAGTCCACAGTTTAACTATGGCTACACCTTC. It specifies CASSPQFNYGYTF.

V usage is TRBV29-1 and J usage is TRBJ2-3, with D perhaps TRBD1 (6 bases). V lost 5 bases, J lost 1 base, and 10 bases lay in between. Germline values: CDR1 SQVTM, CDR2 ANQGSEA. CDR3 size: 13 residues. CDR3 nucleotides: TGCAGCGTTCTACAGGGAGGCACAGATACGCAGTATTTT. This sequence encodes CSVLQGGTDTQYF.

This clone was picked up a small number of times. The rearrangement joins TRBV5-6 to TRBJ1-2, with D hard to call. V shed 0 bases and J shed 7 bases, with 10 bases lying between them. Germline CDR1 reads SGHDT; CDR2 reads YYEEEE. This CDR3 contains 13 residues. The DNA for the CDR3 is TGTGCCAGCAGCTTGGCCAGGAAGGCTGGCTACACCTTC. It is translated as CASSLARKAGYTF.